This T cell receptor (beta chain) was retrieved from a study of T cell responses to AZD1222 COVID-19 vaccine. Whole-study findings and limits: Repertoire samples came only from after the peak T cell response.

Clones were read by immunoSEQ multiplex PCR, and TCRdb kept only the in-frame ones, dropping some. Of about 100,000 clones in the sample, just over 85% were seen once. On this clone itself: What it recognizes is unknown.

The CDR3 has 17 residues. Germline lookup yields CDR1 SGHTA and CDR2 FQGTGA. J lost 4 bases, V lost 5 bases, and 16 bases had no gene match. V gene TRBV7-3 combines with J gene TRBJ1-2; 7 positions match TRBD1. The sequenced sample was peripheral blood, obtained on day 0 of AZD1222 vaccination. This sequence originates from an adult in good health. This CDR3 is CASSPSLGTEETYGYTF. CDR3 nucleotide sequence: TGTGCCAGCAGCCCCTCCCTGGGGACAGAGGAAACCTATGGCTACACCTTC.